This TCR beta chain was sequenced during a study of beta chain features in type 1 diabetes. Study summary: The patients were much like the healthy donors in age, gender and cell yields.

Notes on the study in general: Significant though moderate, a shortening of TCRB CDR3s appeared in all four CD4+ subsets of Type 1 diabetes patients. In cDNA sequencing, cells with high TCR expression could be over-represented.

The entirety of the isolated RNA underwent reverse transcription, so expressed TCRB transcripts were sequenced. Samples of naive, central memory and regulatory T cells yielded a mean of around 3.4 million reads. Clones were read by immunoSEQ multiplex PCR, and TCRdb kept only the in-frame ones, dropping some. The sample holds some 160,000 clones, 6.5% to 8.5% seen once. As for this clone: The antigen remains unidentified.

Germline assignment: CDR1 LNHNV and CDR2 YYDKDF (reference sequence). The germline V and J ends were trimmed by 0 bases and 5 bases, with 7 bases remaining between them. This CDR3 region has 14 residues. The chain carries TRBV15 and TRBJ1-4; D is unresolved. This receptor was taken from a woman aged 18-30 years with type 1 diabetes. Sequenced: central memory CD4+ T cells from blood. The CDR3 spells CATSRDPVNEKLFF. The CDR3 coding sequence is TGTGCCACCAGCAGAGATCCCGTGAATGAAAAACTGTTTTTT.